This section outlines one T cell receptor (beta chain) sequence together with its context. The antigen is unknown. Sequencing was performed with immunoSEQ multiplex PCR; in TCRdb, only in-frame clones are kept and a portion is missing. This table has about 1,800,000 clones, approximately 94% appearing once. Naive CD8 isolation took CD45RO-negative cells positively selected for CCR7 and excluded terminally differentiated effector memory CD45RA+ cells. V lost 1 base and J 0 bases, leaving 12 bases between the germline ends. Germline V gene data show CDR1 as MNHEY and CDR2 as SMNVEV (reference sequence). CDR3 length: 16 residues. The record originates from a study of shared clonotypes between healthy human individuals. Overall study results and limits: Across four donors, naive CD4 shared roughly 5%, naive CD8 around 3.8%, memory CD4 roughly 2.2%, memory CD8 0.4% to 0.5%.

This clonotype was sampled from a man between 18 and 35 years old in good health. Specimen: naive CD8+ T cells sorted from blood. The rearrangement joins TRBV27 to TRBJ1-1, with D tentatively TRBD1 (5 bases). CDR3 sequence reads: CASSLYLPGVNTEAFF. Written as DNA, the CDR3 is TGTGCCAGCAGTTTATACCTGCCGGGGGTGAACACTGAAGCTTTCTTT.